These 2 T cell receptor beta chains were all obtained from the same sample, sequenced in a study of T cell repertoires in cytomegalovirus infection (dated by TCRdb to between 2018 and 2021). For these receptors, no antigen is known. The treatment or condition tag for this specimen amounts to: in vitro stimulation with specific CMV peptide epitopes to enrich CMV-specific T cells. For sequencing, an Illumina HiSeq 1500 was employed. TCRdb handled the public reads itself, with Q25 trimming in fastp and clone calling in MiXCR, and kept productive beta chains. Rows are combined by CDR3 protein, so each entry shows the most common genes and DNA. This sample comprises about 340,000 distinct CDR3 sequences, 25% to 35% of them detected only once. The top ten constitute approximately 20% of the sample. Sequencing was performed on cultured PBMCs, taken from culture after CMV antigen stimulation. The receptors stem from a human donor in good health (CMV status not recorded). Some clones in this sample may be carry-over from other donors' samples.

Ten or more counts support this clonotype. V is TRBV7-8 and J is TRBJ1-4; D unresolved. Germline CDR1 SGHVS, CDR2 FQNEAQ. The CDR3 extends over 15 amino acids. The V and J ends lost 5 bases and 4 bases respectively, with 14 bases between them. CDR3 in DNA: TGTGCCAGCAGCAGGAACAGTGGGTATAATGAAAAACTGTTTTTT. As protein: CASSRNSGYNEKLFF.

Ten or more counts support this clonotype. The rearrangement links TRBV7-2 to TRBJ1-2; D may be TRBD1 (6 bases). Germline V gene sequence: CDR1 SGHTA, CDR2 FQGNSA. The V end lost 4 bases, the J end lost 6 bases, and 18 bases lay between the germline ends. CDR3 length: 15 residues. The CDR3 coding sequence is TGTGCCAGCAGCTCCACAGGGAGTGGATGGGATGGCTACACCTTC. This gives the protein CASSSTGSGWDGYTF. The full variable domain, rest sourced from reference TRBV7-2 and TRBJ1-2, is GAGVSQSPSNKVTEKGKDVELRCDPISGHTALYWYRQSLGQGLEFLIYFQGNSAPDKSGLPSDRFSAERTGGSVSTLTIQRTQQEDSAVYLCASSSTGSGWDGYTFGSGTRLTVV.